This T cell receptor beta chain was sequenced during a study of blood T cell repertoires in COVID-19 (dated by TCRdb to 2018 to 2021). Turning to the overall study: Samples from collaborators originated in the United States, Italy and Spain and spanned both the acute and convalescent phases of COVID-19. The sample metadata nearly always contained a de-identified subject ID, COVID-19 status, age in years and sex. A freely available public database, intended as a resource for researchers studying the immune response to SARS-CoV-2, is where the repertoires were released. The prospective study material was composed of cDNA or gDNA derived from T cells, B-cell-depleted T cells, or PBMCs. Subjects who had been exposed to COVID-19, were actively infected with it, or had recovered from it provided the deeply sampled blood TCRbeta repertoires that made up the dataset. The samples were drawn from two sources: the first 160 participants of the ongoing ImmuneRACE study, and approximately 1,300 subjects contributed by 6 global collaborators. Where available, HLA class I and class II types were taken from metadata supplied by the sample provider and were not determined by assay-based typing. Broad study findings and their caveats: The amount of clinical and demographic metadata varied by source and participant and was provided uncurated.

TCRbeta CDR3 regions were amplified from genomic DNA by means of the immunoSEQ Assay, a bias-controlled multiplex PCR. Regarding the original processing steps: Within the assay, amplification of reference gene primers was used to estimate how many nucleated cells each sample contained. To quantify the absolute abundance of each unique TCRbeta CDR3 rearrangement, sequence reads were collapsed and filtered. For each sample, productive Simpson clonality was calculated as the square root of Simpson's diversity index over productive rearrangements. Here the immuneACCESS table is served through TCRdb, limited to in-frame sequences with V and J called. Missing clones are a known gap in these copies; in checked studies unresolved V genes cover under half, and the rest lacks a known reason. The V and J calls and clone size were taken over from that table, and D and trimming were inferred from the DNA. The sample table holds approximately 210,000 clones, of which 65% to 85% were seen once. Around 4.5% of the sample goes to the ten largest clones.

CDR3 length: 16 amino acids, cysteine to phenylalanine. Only the CDR3 portion is preserved as DNA: 48 bases, with reading frame beginning at the first base. The trim is 4 bases for V and 0 bases for J, with a gap of 14 bases between the germline ends. Looking up the germline V gene yields CDR1 SGHRS and CDR2 YFSETQ. About this clone: This clone's antigen is unknown. The record has no base qualities; no much larger clone is one base away.

Participants in the prospective study were enrolled through a virtual design, were aged roughly 18 to 90 years, and lived in 24 United States geographic areas. Cohort assignment in the prospective study relied on participant-reported clinical history from a screening survey and a study questionnaire. In the prospective study, whole blood, serum and a nasopharyngeal or oropharyngeal swab were collected from each participant by mobile phlebotomists. Additional blood draws and questionnaires over an approximately 2-month period could optionally be provided by prospective study participants. Before DNA extraction, prospective study blood samples were shipped either frozen or at room temperature.

The specimen was PBMCs or T cells enriched from blood (not recorded which). This TCR derives from a man under 40 with acute COVID-19. The rearrangement combines TRBV5-1 with TRBJ1-3; no D gene can be assigned with confidence. Read as DNA, the sequence is TGCGCCAGCAGCAGCCTATCGGCAGGCTCTGGAAACACCATATATTTT. It translates to CASSSLSAGSGNTIYF.